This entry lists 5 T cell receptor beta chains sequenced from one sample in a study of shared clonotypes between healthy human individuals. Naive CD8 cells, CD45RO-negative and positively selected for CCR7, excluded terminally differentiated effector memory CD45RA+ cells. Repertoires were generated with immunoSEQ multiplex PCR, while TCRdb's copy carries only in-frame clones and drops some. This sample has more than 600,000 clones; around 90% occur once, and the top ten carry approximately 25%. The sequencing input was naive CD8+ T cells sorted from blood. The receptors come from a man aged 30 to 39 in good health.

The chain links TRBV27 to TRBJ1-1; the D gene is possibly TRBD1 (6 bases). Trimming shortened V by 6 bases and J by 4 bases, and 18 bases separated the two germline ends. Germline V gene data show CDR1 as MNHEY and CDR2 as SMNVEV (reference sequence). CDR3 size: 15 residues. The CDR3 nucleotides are TGTGCCAGCAGAGTGGGCCATGGGGGGGCCACTGAAGCTTTCTTT. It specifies CASRVGHGGATEAFF.

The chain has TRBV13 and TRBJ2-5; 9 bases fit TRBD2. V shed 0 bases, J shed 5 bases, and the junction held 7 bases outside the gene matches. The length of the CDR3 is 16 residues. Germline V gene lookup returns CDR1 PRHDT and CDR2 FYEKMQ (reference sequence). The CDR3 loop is CASSLGGAGGIETQYF. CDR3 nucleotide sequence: TGTGCCAGCAGCTTAGGAGGGGCGGGAGGGATCGAGACCCAGTACTTC.

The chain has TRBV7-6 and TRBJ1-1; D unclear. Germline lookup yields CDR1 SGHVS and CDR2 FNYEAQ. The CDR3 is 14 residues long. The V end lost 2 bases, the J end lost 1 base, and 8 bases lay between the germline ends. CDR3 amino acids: CASSLWPSNTEAFF. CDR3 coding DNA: TGTGCCAGCAGCTTATGGCCGTCGAACACTGAAGCTTTCTTT.

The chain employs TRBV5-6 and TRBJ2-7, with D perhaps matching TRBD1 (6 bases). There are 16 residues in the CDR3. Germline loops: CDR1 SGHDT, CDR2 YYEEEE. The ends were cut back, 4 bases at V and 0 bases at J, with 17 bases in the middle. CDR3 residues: CASSLLDRRTSYEQYF. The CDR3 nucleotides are TGTGCCAGCAGCCTACTCGACAGGAGGACCTCCTACGAGCAGTACTTC.

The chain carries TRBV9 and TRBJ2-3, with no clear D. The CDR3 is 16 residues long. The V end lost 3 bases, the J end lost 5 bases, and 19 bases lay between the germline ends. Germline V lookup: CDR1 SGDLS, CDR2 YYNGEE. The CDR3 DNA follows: TGTGCCAGCAGCGGCAATCAGTTGGCGATACTAGATACGCAGTATTTT. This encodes CASSGNQLAILDTQYF. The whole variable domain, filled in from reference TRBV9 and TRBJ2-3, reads DSGVTQTPKHLITATGQRVTLRCSPRSGDLSVYWYQQSLDQGLQFLIQYYNGEERAKGNILERFSAQQFPDLHSELNLSSLELGDSALYFCASSGNQLAILDTQYFGPGTRLTVL.